Sequencing of this T cell receptor beta chain was carried out in a study of neurological immune-mediated disorders. It was blood bank volunteers in Maryland, USA who made up the healthy controls. V dropped 4 bases and J dropped 1 base, with 23 bases sitting between them. The CDR3 totals 18 residues. Germline values: CDR1 DFQATT, CDR2 SNEGSKA (reference sequence). It was by 5'RACE with 10-nucleotide random UMIs that the cDNA was made. Whenever a sequencing run was performed, it yielded over 180 million TCR-beta sequences from 15-18 subjects. Via MiXCR, TCRdb re-called the 5' RACE reads, giving one row per CDR3 protein. Among around 83,000 distinct CDR3 sequences, 14% were seen once, and the ten largest hold about 6.8%. This clonotype was seen ten or more times.

This receptor was obtained from a woman between 50 and 59 years old in good health. The sequencing sample was made of PBMCs. The chain carries TRBV20-1 and TRBJ2-1; maybe TRBD2 (6 bases). CDR3: CSANLRAGSFNSYNEQFF. The CDR3 DNA reads as TGCAGTGCTAATCTGAGGGCGGGGTCGTTCAATTCCTACAATGAGCAGTTCTTC.